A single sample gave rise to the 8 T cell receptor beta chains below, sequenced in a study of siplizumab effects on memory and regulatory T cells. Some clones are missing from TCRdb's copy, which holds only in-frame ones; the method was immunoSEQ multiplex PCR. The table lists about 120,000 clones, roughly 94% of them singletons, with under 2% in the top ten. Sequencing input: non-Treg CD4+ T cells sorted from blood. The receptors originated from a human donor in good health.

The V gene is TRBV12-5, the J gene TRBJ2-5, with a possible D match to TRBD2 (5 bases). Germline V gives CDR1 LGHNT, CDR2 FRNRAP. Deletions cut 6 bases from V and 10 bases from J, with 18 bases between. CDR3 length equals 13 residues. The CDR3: CASGEGSEVSQYF. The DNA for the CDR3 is TGTGCTAGTGGCGAGGGCTCCGAAGTGAGCCAGTACTTC.

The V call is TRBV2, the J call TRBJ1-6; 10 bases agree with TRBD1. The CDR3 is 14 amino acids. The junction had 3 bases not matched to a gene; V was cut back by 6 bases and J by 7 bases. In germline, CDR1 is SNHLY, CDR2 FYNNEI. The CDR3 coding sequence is TGTGCCAGCAGCGGGGGACAGGGGAATTCACCCCTCCACTTT. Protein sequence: CASSGGQGNSPLHF.

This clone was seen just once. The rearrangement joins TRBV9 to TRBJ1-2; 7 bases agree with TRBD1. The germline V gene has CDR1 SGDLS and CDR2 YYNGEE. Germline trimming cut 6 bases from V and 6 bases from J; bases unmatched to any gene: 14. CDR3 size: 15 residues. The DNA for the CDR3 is TGTGCCAGCAACTTCGAGGGGGCGCGTAATAATGGCTACACCTTC. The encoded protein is CASNFEGARNNGYTF.

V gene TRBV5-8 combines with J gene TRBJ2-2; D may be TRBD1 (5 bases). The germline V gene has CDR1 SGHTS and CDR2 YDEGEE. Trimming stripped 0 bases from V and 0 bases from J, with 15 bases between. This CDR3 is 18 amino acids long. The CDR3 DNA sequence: TGTGCCAGCAGCTTGGGGGTTTTTGGGGCCCCGAACACCGGGGAGCTGTTTTTT. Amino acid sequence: CASSLGVFGAPNTGELFF.

CDR3 nucleotides: TGTGCCAGCAGCTCCGGGGGTGGGCTAGAGACCCAGTACTTC. Residues: CASSSGGGLETQYF. V is TRBV9 and J is TRBJ2-5; perhaps TRBD2 as D (6 bases). This CDR3 comprises 14 residues. Between the trimmed V and J ends, which lost 4 bases and 4 bases, there was a span of 14 bases. The germline V gene encodes CDR1 SGDLS and CDR2 YYNGEE.

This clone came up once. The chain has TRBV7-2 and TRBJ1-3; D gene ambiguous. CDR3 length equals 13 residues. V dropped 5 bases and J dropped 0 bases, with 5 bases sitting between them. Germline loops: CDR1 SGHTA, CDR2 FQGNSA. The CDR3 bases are TGTGCCAGCAGCCCTAACTCTGGAAACACCATATATTTT. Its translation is CASSPNSGNTIYF.

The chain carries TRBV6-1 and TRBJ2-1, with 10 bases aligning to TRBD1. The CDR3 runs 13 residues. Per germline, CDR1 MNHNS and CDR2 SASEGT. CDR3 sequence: CALGGTGVNEQFF. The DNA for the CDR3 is TGTGCGTTAGGGGGGACAGGGGTCAATGAGCAGTTCTTC.

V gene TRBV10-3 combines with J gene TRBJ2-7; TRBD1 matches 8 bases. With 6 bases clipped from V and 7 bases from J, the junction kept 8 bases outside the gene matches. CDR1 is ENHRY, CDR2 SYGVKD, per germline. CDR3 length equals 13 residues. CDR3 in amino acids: CAIRDRVMEEQYF. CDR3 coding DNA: TGTGCCATCAGGGACAGGGTGATGGAAGAGCAGTACTTC.